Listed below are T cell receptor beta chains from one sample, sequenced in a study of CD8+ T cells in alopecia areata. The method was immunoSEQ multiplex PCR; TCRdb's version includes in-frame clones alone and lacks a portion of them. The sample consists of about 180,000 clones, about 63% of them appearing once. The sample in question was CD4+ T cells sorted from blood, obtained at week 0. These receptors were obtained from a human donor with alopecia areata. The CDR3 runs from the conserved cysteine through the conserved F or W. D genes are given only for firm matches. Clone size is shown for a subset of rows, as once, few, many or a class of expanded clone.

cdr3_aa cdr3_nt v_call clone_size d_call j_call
CASSGQGMNTEAFF TGCGCCAGCAGCGGACAGGGGATGAACACTGAAGCTTTCTTT TRBV5-1 - TRBD1 TRBJ1-1
CASRGPLGTGELFF TGTGCCAGCAGGGGGCCATTGGGCACCGGGGAGCTGTTTTTT TRBV2 - - TRBJ2-2
CAWRDRSSYNSPLHF TGTGCCTGGAGGGACAGGAGCTCCTATAATTCACCCCTCCACTTT TRBV30 - TRBD1 TRBJ1-6
CAWSLTGQETQYF TGTGCCTGGAGCTTAACAGGGCAGGAGACCCAGTACTTC TRBV30 - - TRBJ2-5
CASSQGRGALVYTQYF TGTGCCAGCAGCCAAGGAAGGGGGGCGTTGGTCTATACGCAGTATTTT TRBV9 once - TRBJ2-3
CASSEGTSVLNSPLHF TGTGCCAGCAGCGAAGGGACATCAGTGCTCAATTCACCCCTCCACTTT TRBV2 - - TRBJ1-6
CASSFTGTATYEQYF TGTGCCAGCAGTTTCACCGGGACAGCTACCTACGAGCAGTACTTC TRBV27 - TRBD1 TRBJ2-7
CASSIQSTGNNEQFF TGTGCCAGTAGTATACAGTCAACAGGAAACAATGAGCAGTTCTTC TRBV19 - - TRBJ2-1
CSVENNEQFF TGCAGCGTTGAAAACAATGAGCAGTTCTTC TRBV29-1 few - TRBJ2-1
CASSQDLRTSGTDTQYF TGTGCCAGCAGCCAAGATCTCAGGACTAGCGGTACAGATACGCAGTATTTT TRBV14 - TRBD2 TRBJ2-3
CASSYDRRGRYEQYF TGTGCCAGCAGCTACGATCGCAGGGGGCGATACGAGCAGTACTTC TRBV14 - TRBD1 TRBJ2-7
CSVDSPARGSTDTQYF TGCAGCGTTGACTCGCCCGCGCGGGGTAGCACAGATACGCAGTATTTT TRBV29-1 - - TRBJ2-3
CASSPNRGDEQFF TGTGCCAGCAGTCCCAACAGGGGCGATGAGCAGTTCTTC TRBV28 - TRBD1 TRBJ2-1
CASSLEGTQYF TGCGCCAGCAGCTTGGAGGGGACCCAGTACTTC TRBV5-1 - - TRBJ2-5
CASRASRGTEAFF TGTGCCAGCAGGGCCTCTAGGGGGACTGAAGCTTTCTTT TRBV28 - - TRBJ1-1
CASSEAHRGRNGYTF TGTGCCAGCAGTGAAGCGCACAGGGGCCGAAATGGCTACACCTTC TRBV6-1 - TRBD1 TRBJ1-2
CASSQDRGRGRRTDTQYF TGCGCCAGCAGCCAAGACCGGGGCCGGGGCCGACGCACAGATACGCAGTATTTT TRBV4-3 - - TRBJ2-3
CATNSDRNTEAFF TGTGCCACCAACTCGGACAGGAACACTGAAGCTTTCTTT TRBV15 few - TRBJ1-1
CSVASAFGGASVTEAFF TGCAGCGTCGCAAGTGCGTTCGGGGGCGCCTCGGTCACTGAAGCTTTCTTT TRBV29-1 - - TRBJ1-1
CSVGSGQTYNEQFF TGCAGCGTTGGATCTGGGCAGACCTACAATGAGCAGTTCTTC TRBV29-1 - - TRBJ2-1
CASSFGTGMNSPLHF TGTGCCAGCAGTTTTGGGACAGGGATGAATTCACCCCTCCACTTT TRBV7-2 - TRBD1 TRBJ1-6
CATRDYYTDTQYF TGTGCCACCAGGGACTACTACACAGATACGCAGTATTTT TRBV6-1 few TRBD2 TRBJ2-3
CASSLGQINQPQHF TGTGCCAGCAGCTTAGGGCAAATCAATCAGCCCCAGCATTTT TRBV5-6 - - TRBJ1-5
CASSLTETQYF TGTGCCAGCAGCTTAACGGAGACCCAGTACTTC TRBV11-2 - - TRBJ2-5
CSVEGLGIGEQFF TGCAGCGTTGAAGGGCTGGGGATTGGTGAGCAGTTCTTC TRBV29-1 - - TRBJ2-1
CASSTRTGGVGELFF TGTGCCAGCAGCACTCGGACAGGGGGTGTCGGGGAGCTGTTTTTT TRBV9 - TRBD1 TRBJ2-2
CASSQEPGTTYGYTF TGCGCCAGCAGCCAAGAACCCGGGACCACCTATGGCTACACCTTC TRBV4-3 once - TRBJ1-2
CASSPREYTGELFF TGTGCCAGCAGCCCCCGCGAGTACACCGGGGAGCTGTTTTTT TRBV13 - - TRBJ2-2
CSVEEAEGQPQHF TGCAGCGTTGAGGAGGCGGAAGGTCAGCCCCAGCATTTT TRBV29-1 - - TRBJ1-5
CASNSWIDRGTEAFF TGTGCCAGCAACTCATGGATCGACAGGGGCACTGAAGCTTTCTTT TRBV5-6 - TRBD1 TRBJ1-1
CASSQGWVDTQYF TGCGCCAGCAGCCAAGGGTGGGTAGATACGCAGTATTTT TRBV4-3 - - TRBJ2-3
CASSPRPVWETQYF TGTGCCAGCAGCCCCCGCCCGGTGTGGGAGACCCAGTACTTC TRBV7-2 - - TRBJ2-5
CASSGASSTDTQYF TGTGCCAGCTCAGGAGCGTCGAGCACAGATACGCAGTATTTT TRBV18 - - TRBJ2-3
CASSQETGFISGELFF TGCGCCAGCAGCCAAGAGACAGGGTTTATCTCCGGGGAGCTGTTTTTT TRBV4-1 - TRBD1 TRBJ2-2
CASRRQGRGELFF TGTGCCAGCAGGCGACAGGGTCGGGGGGAGCTGTTTTTT TRBV7-2 - TRBD1 TRBJ2-2
CASSSPGTATDTQYF TGTGCCAGCAGCTCACCTGGGACAGCCACAGATACGCAGTATTTT TRBV5-6 - TRBD1 TRBJ2-3
CAWSVGTRTYEQYF TGTGCCTGGAGTGTTGGGACTAGGACCTACGAGCAGTACTTC TRBV30 once TRBD2 TRBJ2-7
CASTSGEYGYTF TGTGCCAGCACCTCAGGGGAATATGGCTACACCTTC TRBV5-6 - - TRBJ1-2
CASSPSPSGGLTGELFF TGTGCCAGCAGCCCGTCCCCAAGCGGGGGGTTGACCGGGGAGCTGTTTTTT TRBV28 - TRBD2 TRBJ2-2
CASKQGEEGYTF TGCGCCAGTAAACAGGGAGAAGAGGGCTACACCTTC TRBV5-1 - - TRBJ1-2
CASSPRGDSSYEQYF TGTGCCAGCAGCCCGAGGGGGGACAGCTCCTACGAGCAGTACTTC TRBV9 - - TRBJ2-7
CASSLEGRSGVQYF TGTGCCAGCAGCTTAGAAGGTAGATCAGGAGTGCAGTACTTC TRBV7-2 - - TRBJ2-7
CASSYSGTDIYEQYF TGTGCCAGCAGTTACTCTGGGACAGATATCTACGAGCAGTACTTC TRBV6-5 - TRBD1 TRBJ2-7
CASAEGGSYNSPLHF TGTGCCAGCGCGGAGGGGGGATCCTATAATTCACCCCTCCACTTT TRBV5-4 - - TRBJ1-6
CASSPWDRGAGYTF TGTGCCAGCAGCCCTTGGGACAGGGGTGCTGGCTACACCTTC TRBV7-2 few TRBD1 TRBJ1-2
CASSLETEIYEQYF TGCGCCAGCAGCCTGGAGACAGAAATCTACGAGCAGTACTTC TRBV5-1 few - TRBJ2-7
CSASLGYEQYF TGCAGTGCTAGTCTCGGCTACGAGCAGTACTTC TRBV20-1 - - TRBJ2-7
CASSPQTGTSGLTDTQYF TGTGCCAGCAGCCCCCAAACCGGGACTAGCGGGCTCACAGATACGCAGTATTTT TRBV9 - TRBD2 TRBJ2-3
CASSSYRGGYTF TGTGCCAGCAGCTCCTATCGGGGCGGCTACACCTTC TRBV7-2 - - TRBJ1-2
CASSLESKQFF TGCGCCAGCAGCTTGGAGTCGAAGCAGTTCTTC TRBV5-1 - - TRBJ2-1
CASSLGTSWRETQYF TGTGCCAGCAGCTTAGGGACCTCTTGGAGGGAGACCCAGTACTTC TRBV7-6 - - TRBJ2-5
CSVAAGGSQPQHF TGCAGCGTCGCGGCGGGAGGGAGTCAGCCCCAGCATTTT TRBV29-1 - - TRBJ1-5